What follows is one T cell receptor beta chain and its context. The sample is drawn from a study of OX40 agonist ivuxolimab in advanced cancers. The protocol was immunoSEQ multiplex PCR, while the TCRdb copy is restricted to in-frame clones and leaves out a portion. The sample holds 80,000 or so clones; roughly nine tenths are singletons and the top ten take roughly 0.2%. The germline V gene has CDR1 GTSNPN and CDR2 SVGIG (reference sequence). V was shortened by 4 bases and J by 0 bases, with 10 bases between the two germline ends. CDR3 length: 14 amino acids. The input for sequencing was CD4+ or CD8+ T cells sorted from blood, taken in a trial of the OX40 agonist ivuxolimab. The clonotype comes from an adult with an advanced solid tumor such as melanoma, head and neck, liver or kidney cancer. This rearrangement joins TRBV30 to TRBJ1-3, with D maybe TRBD1 (6 bases). This chain's CDR3 is CAWKGGSSGNTIYF. The CDR3 region has the DNA TGTGCCTGGAAGGGGGGTTCCTCTGGAAACACCATATATTTT.